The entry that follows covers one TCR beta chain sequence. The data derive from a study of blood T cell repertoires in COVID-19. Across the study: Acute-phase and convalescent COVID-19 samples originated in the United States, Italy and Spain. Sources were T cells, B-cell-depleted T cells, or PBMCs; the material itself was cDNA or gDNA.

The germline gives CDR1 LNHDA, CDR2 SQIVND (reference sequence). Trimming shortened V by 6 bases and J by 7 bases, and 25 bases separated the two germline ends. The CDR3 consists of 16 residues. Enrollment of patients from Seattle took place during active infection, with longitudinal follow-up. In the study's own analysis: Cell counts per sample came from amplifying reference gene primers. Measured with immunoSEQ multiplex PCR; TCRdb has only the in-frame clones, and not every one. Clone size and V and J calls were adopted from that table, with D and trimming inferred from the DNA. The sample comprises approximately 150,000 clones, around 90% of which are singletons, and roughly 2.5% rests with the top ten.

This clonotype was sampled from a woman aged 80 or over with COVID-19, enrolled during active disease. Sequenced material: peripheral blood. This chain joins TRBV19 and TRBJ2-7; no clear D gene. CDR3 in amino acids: CASRNLKTAGSGEQYF. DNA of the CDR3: TGTGCCAGTAGGAACCTTAAAACCGCCGGGTCTGGAGAGCAGTACTTC.